The 12 T cell receptor delta chains presented below share a single source sample, sequenced in a study of delta chains in infants with herpesvirus infections. TCR cDNA was made from PBMC RNA with gamma- and delta-chain-specific primers. TCRdb ran CATT on the RT-PCR reads. Seen here are about 770 delta-chain clones, over 35% observed once, and the top ten hold 15% to 20%. The specimen comprised peripheral blood, sampled at time point 3 of longitudinal follow-up. Receptor source: a human donor who was a Ugandan infant, either HIV-exposed or HIV-unexposed (not recorded which).

A remark on this clone: It is likely a read error: a sequence one base away is far more abundant. The V gene is TRDV1, the J gene TRDJ1; 8 bases fit TRDD3. Trimming cost V 4 bases and J 11 bases; bases outside gene matches: 21. Germline V gene sequence: CDR1 TSWWSYY, CDR2 QGS. The length of the CDR3 is 17 residues. CDR3 residues: CALGGFSYWGGGGCLIF. CDR3 nucleotide sequence: TGTGCTCTTGGGGGATTCTCGTACTGGGGGGGCGGCGGGTGTCTCATCTTT.

This clone is termed medium-sized (0.01 to 0.1%). This chain joins TRDV1 and TRDJ1; 7 bases match TRDD3. With V trimmed by 0 bases and J by 4 bases, 11 bases remained unmatched. This CDR3 contains 17 residues. Germline values: CDR1 TSWWSYY, CDR2 QGS. The CDR3, as DNA: TGTGCTCTTGGGGAACTCTACGGGGCTGGGGGGAACGATAAACTCATCTTT. Translation: CALGELYGAGGNDKLIF.

By share, this clone counts as medium-sized. The chain carries TRDV1 and TRDJ1, with 8 nucleotides matching TRDD3. V trimming: 4 bases; J trimming: 1 base; junction bases outside the gene matches: 29. The CDR3 loop spans 23 amino acids. Germline V gives CDR1 TSWWSYY, CDR2 QGS. CDR3 coding DNA: TGTGCTCTTGGGGGCTTCTTTTCTGAGGGAGGTGGTTTGGGCTGGGGGACCACCGATAAACTCATCTTT. This encodes CALGGFFSEGGGLGWGTTDKLIF.

Turning to this clone: A single base separates this from a much larger clone, so it may be a read error. V usage is TRDV1 and J usage is TRDJ1; D is perhaps TRDD2 (5 bases). Germline V lookup: CDR1 TSWWSYY, CDR2 QGS. The CDR3 is made up of 19 amino acids. The V gene lost 3 bases and the J gene lost 7 bases, with 30 bases spanning the gap. The DNA for the CDR3 is TGTGCTCTTGGGGAGCTCACTAGCGTCAAACTTCCAACGGTTGTTAAACTCATCTTT. Its translation is CALGELTSVKLPTVVKLIF.

With respect to this clone: With a far larger clone one base away, a read error is the likely cause. The CDR3 here is CAYRSLSPIPITDKLIF. The CDR3 DNA is TGTGCTTATAGGAGCCTCTCACCCATACCTATCACCGATAAACTCATCTTT. The chain uses TRAV38-2/DV8 and TRDJ1; D remains ambiguous. Trimming removed 1 base from V and 1 base from J, with 17 bases in between. Germline V lookup: CDR1 TSESDYY, CDR2 QEAYKQQN. The CDR3 has 17 amino acids.

Concerning this clone itself: This could be a read error, since a much larger clone is one nucleotide away. J is TRDJ1 and V is TRDV1; weak D call: TRDD3 (7 bases). Trimming cost V 4 bases and J 0 bases, with 45 bases left between them. This CDR3 has 26 residues. Germline CDR1 reads TSWWSYY; CDR2 reads QGS. The CDR3: CALGGPVLPGLGVEGLCVGYTDKLIF. CDR3 nucleotides: TGTGCTCTTGGGGGCCCTGTCCTTCCGGGCCTGGGGGTCGAGGGTTTGTGCGTCGGCTACACCGATAAACTCATCTTT.

Comments on this clone: Given a far larger clone just one base away, this is likely a sequencing read error. The CDR3 region is CACDAWGSLTAQLFF. Here the CDR3 DNA reads TGTGCCTGTGACGCCTGGGGGTCTTTGACAGCACAACTCTTCTTT. The chain carries TRDV2 and TRDJ2, with 7 positions matching TRDD3. The ends lost 3 bases at V and 0 bases at J; junction bases unmatched: 3. CDR1 and CDR2 (germline): GEAIGNYY, EKD. This CDR3 is 15 amino acids long.

As for this clone: This probably arose from a read error, given a far larger clone one base away. The V gene is TRDV1, the J gene TRDJ1; TRDD3 aligns across 7 bases. This CDR3 is built from 19 residues. With V trimmed by 4 bases and J by 0 bases, 17 bases remained unmatched. Germline V gives CDR1 TSWWSYY, CDR2 QGS. CDR3 amino acids: CALGGVSTYWGRDTDKLIF. The CDR3 DNA sequence: TGTGCTCTTGGGGGAGTCTCCACGTACTGGGGTCGGGACACCGATAAACTCATCTTT.

Worth noting for this clone: Being one base from a much bigger clone, this may be a read error. The V call is TRDV3, the J call TRDJ1, with D possibly TRDD2 on 6 matching bases. Germline V gene sequence: CDR1 TVYSNPD, CDR2 GDNSRS (reference sequence). This CDR3 spans 12 amino acids. V was clipped by 5 bases and J by 8 bases, with 18 bases between them. CDR3 protein: CALPSYLDKLIF. In DNA, the CDR3 is TGTGCCCTCCCATCCTACTTGGACAAACTCATCTTT.

On this clone: Since a far larger clone is one base different, this is likely a read error. The V call is TRDV1, the J call TRDJ3; D perhaps matches TRDD3 (6 bases). The CDR3 contains 22 residues. V was clipped by 4 bases and J by 0 bases, with 25 bases between them. Germline V gene lookup returns CDR1 TSWWSYY and CDR2 QGS. CDR3 protein: CALGAPLPFMGGSSWDTRQMFF. Here the CDR3 DNA reads TGTGCTCTTGGGGCCCCTCTTCCGTTCATGGGGGGGAGCTCCTGGGACACCCGACAGATGTTTTTC.

Details on this clone: A far larger clone differs by one base, so this is likely a read error. V gene TRAV38-2/DV8 combines with J gene TRDJ1, with D unclear. V was clipped by 2 bases and J by 3 bases, with 20 bases between them. Per the germline V gene, CDR1 is TSESDYY and CDR2 is QEAYKQQN. The CDR3 sequence is 17 residues long. CDR3 loop: CAYRRLSPIPISDKLIF. For the CDR3, the DNA is TGTGCTTATAGGAGACTCTCACCCATACCTATCTCCGATAAACTCATCTTT.

This clone was seen a single time. A far bigger clonotype differs at one base, so this is likely a read error. Additional DNA sequences in this sample encode the identical CDR3. V and J are TRAV38-2/DV8 and TRDJ1; 11 nucleotides line up with TRDD3. CDR3 length equals 20 residues. Germline V gives CDR1 TSESDYY, CDR2 QEAYKQQN. The DNA of the CDR3 is TGTGCTTATAGTGAGGTAGTGCCCTGGGGGATACTAGGGGACACTGATAAACTCATCTTT. Its translation: CAYSEVVPWGILGDTDKLIF.